This TCR beta chain originates from a study of Ad26.COV2.S vaccination and SARS-CoV-2 variants. The sample's treatment: 15 to 20 received Ad26.COV2.S at low or high dose, single or two shots; about five received placebo; per-sample allocation not given. Sampling took place 63 days after the first vaccine or placebo injection. In Boston, an adult donor aged 18-55 years took part. The germline CDR1 and CDR2 sequences are LNHNV and YYDKDF (reference sequence). V shed 5 bases and J 7 bases; nucleotides not matched to a gene: 10. The CDR3 loop spans 15 amino acids. Study outcomes and limitations: A substantial breadth of spike-specific CD8+ and CD4+ T cell responses after vaccination has been reported. Among vaccine recipients, spike-specific TCR breadth exceeded that of placebo recipients.

Generated by immunoSEQ multiplex PCR, the TCRdb table keeps only in-frame clones and is missing some. The table has more than 300,000 clones, about 87% seen once; the top ten hold 6.4%. A word on this clone: Its target is not known.

The chain recombines TRBV15 with TRBJ2-7; 11 bases match TRBD2. The input for sequencing was peripheral blood, taken in a trial of Ad26.COV2.S vaccine versus placebo. The source is a person aged 18-60 years who received the Ad26.COV2.S COVID-19 vaccine or a placebo. CDR3 loop: CATSFHTSGSREQYF. The CDR3 DNA reads as TGTGCCACCAGCTTCCACACTAGCGGGAGTCGAGAGCAGTACTTC.